This passage covers 10 T cell receptor beta chains from one sample sequenced in a study of T-cell reconstitution after alpha-beta-depleted transplantation in children. Whole-study findings and limits: From newly produced T cells came most of the T-cell counts and diversity one year after transplant.

During its preparation, the TCRbeta library received unique molecular identifiers. TCRdb reprocessed the PCR reads via MiXCR and lists one record per CDR3 protein. The sample gives about 300,000 distinct CDR3 sequences, over 7.5% of which show up once; around 10% is in the top ten. Their specific antigens are unknown. The sample here was peripheral blood, taken 360 days after TCRalphabeta/CD19-depleted stem cell transplant. The receptors here all came from a female patient younger than 10 who had a stem cell transplant for Fanconi anemia, so the T cells may come from the graft donor.

This clonotype was counted many times. This sequence joins TRBV7-9 and TRBJ2-7; TRBD2 might be the D (6 bases). This CDR3 is 13 amino acids long. V lost 4 bases to trimming and J lost 3 bases, with 10 bases between them. Germline V gene data show CDR1 as SEHNR and CDR2 as FQNEAQ (reference sequence). The CDR3 loop reads CASSSRDFYEQYF. CDR3 bases: TGTGCCAGCAGCTCACGGGACTTCTACGAGCAGTACTTC.

This clonotype was observed a handful of times. The gene calls are TRBV3-1 and TRBJ2-4, with D possibly matching TRBD2 (6 bases). V gave up 2 bases and J gave up 0 bases, with 17 bases separating them. The CDR3 has 18 residues. Germline-derived CDR1 and CDR2 are LGHDT and YNNKEL (reference sequence). The CDR3 nucleotides read TGTGCCAGCAGCCAATATAACGTAGCGGTTCTAGCCAAAAACATTCAGTACTTC. Translation gives CASSQYNVAVLAKNIQYF.

The V and J genes are TRBV20-1 and TRBJ1-1, with D perhaps matching TRBD1 (5 bases). This CDR3 is built from 14 residues. From germline, CDR1 is DFQATT and CDR2 SNEGSKA (reference sequence). Trimming took off 5 bases at V and 0 bases at J, with 13 bases between the two ends. In nucleotides, the CDR3 is TGCAGTGCTCTGTCCCGGGGGATGAACACTGAAGCTTTCTTT. Its translation is CSALSRGMNTEAFF.

V and J are TRBV12-3 or TRBV12-4 and TRBJ1-6; D gene uncertain. V was pared by 6 bases and J by 2 bases, with 20 bases between. The CDR3 is 18 amino acids. The CDR3 region is CASSYSYKPRTYNSPLHF. The CDR3, as DNA: TGTGCCAGCAGCTACTCCTATAAGCCCCGAACCTATAATTCACCCCTCCACTTT.

This clonotype turned up a few times. V gene TRBV7-2 combines with J gene TRBJ2-2, with D possibly being TRBD2 (5 bases). Trimming removed 7 bases from V and 7 bases from J, with 13 bases in between. The CDR3 runs to 13 residues. Germline V lookup: CDR1 SGHTA, CDR2 FQGNSA. CDR3 loop: CASNPPSSGELFF. CDR3 DNA: TGTGCCAGCAACCCCCCTAGCAGCGGGGAGCTGTTTTTT.

This clonotype was observed a handful of times. This chain joins TRBV28 and TRBJ2-3; 9 nucleotides line up with TRBD2. This CDR3 is built from 16 residues. Looked up from germline, CDR1 is MDHEN and CDR2 is SYDVKM. V shed 3 bases and J 6 bases; nucleotides not matched to a gene: 10. CDR3 residues: CASSFPGLATQDTQYF. CDR3 DNA sequence: TGTGCCAGCAGTTTCCCAGGACTAGCGACACAGGATACGCAGTATTTT.

This clonotype was seen ten or more times. This chain connects TRBV28 to TRBJ2-5; TRBD2 agrees at 10 bases. Losses at the gene ends were 3 bases for V and 3 bases for J; bases not matched to a gene: 7. The CDR3 totals 16 residues. CDR1 MDHEN and CDR2 SYDVKM come from the germline V gene. The CDR3 region is CASSFPLAGGEETQYF. The DNA of the CDR3 is TGTGCCAGCAGTTTCCCCTTAGCGGGGGGCGAAGAGACCCAGTACTTC.

The chain links TRBV11-2 to TRBJ2-7, with D possibly being TRBD1 (5 bases). The CDR3 is 14 residues long. The V gene's germline CDR1 is SGHAT and CDR2 FQNNGV. Deletions cut 2 bases from V and 2 bases from J, with 10 bases between. The CDR3 nucleotides are TGTGCCAGCAGCTTATATGTCAGGGCCTACGAGCAGTACTTC. Its translation is CASSLYVRAYEQYF.

Many counts were recorded for this clonotype. V gene TRBV6-2 or TRBV6-3 combines with J gene TRBJ2-4; 10 positions match TRBD2. The CDR3 length is 14 residues. The V and J ends lost 6 bases and 5 bases, in that order; junction bases with no gene match: 4. The V gene's germline CDR1 is MNHEY and CDR2 SVGEGT. For the CDR3, the DNA is TGTGCCAGCAGCCTAGCGGGAGAGGAAAACATTCAGTACTTC. This gives the protein CASSLAGEENIQYF.

This clonotype was observed at least ten times. The V call is TRBV7-3, the J call TRBJ2-3; tentative D call: TRBD1 (5 bases). This CDR3 has 14 residues. V gave up 2 bases and J gave up 7 bases, with 13 bases separating them. Per the germline V gene, CDR1 is SGHTA and CDR2 is FQGTGA. CDR3 amino acids: CASSLGRDSNTQYF. The CDR3 nucleotides are TGTGCCAGCAGCTTAGGCAGGGATTCGAATACGCAGTATTTT.